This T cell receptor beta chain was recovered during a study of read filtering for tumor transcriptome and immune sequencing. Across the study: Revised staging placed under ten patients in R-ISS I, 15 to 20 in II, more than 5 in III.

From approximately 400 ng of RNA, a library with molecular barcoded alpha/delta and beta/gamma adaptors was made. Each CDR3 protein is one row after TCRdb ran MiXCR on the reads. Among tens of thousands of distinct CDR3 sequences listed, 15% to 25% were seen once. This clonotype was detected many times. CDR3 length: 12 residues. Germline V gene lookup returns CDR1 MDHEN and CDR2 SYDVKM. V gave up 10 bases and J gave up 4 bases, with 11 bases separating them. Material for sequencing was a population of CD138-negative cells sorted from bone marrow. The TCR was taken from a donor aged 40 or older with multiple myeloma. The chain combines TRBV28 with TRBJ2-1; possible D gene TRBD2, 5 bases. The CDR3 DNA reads TGTGCCACCCTGAGGGAGTACAATGAGCAGTTCTTC. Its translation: CATLREYNEQFF.